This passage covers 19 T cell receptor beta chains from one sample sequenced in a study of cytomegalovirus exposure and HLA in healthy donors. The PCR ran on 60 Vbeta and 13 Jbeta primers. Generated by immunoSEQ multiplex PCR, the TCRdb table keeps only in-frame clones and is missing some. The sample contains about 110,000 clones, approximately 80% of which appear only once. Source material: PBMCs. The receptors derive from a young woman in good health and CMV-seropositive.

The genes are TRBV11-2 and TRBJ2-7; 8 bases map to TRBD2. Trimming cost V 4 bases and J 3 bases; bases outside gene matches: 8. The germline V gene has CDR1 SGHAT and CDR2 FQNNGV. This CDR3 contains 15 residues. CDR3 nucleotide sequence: TGTGCCAGCAGCTCCACACCTAGCGGGCTCTACGAGCAGTACTTC. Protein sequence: CASSSTPSGLYEQYF.

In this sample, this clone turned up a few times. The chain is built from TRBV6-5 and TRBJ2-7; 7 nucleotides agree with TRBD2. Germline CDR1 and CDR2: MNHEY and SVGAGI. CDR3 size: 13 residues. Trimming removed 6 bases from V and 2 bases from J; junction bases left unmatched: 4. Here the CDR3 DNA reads TGTGCCAGCAGGGGAGGGTCCACCTACGAGCAGTACTTC. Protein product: CASRGGSTYEQYF.

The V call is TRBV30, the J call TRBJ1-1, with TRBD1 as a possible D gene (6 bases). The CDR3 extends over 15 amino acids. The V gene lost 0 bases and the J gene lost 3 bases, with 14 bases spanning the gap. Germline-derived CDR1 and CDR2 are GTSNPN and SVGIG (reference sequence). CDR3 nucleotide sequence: TGTGCCTGGAGTGTACATGAGGGGGGGGACACTGAAGCTTTCTTT. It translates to CAWSVHEGGDTEAFF.

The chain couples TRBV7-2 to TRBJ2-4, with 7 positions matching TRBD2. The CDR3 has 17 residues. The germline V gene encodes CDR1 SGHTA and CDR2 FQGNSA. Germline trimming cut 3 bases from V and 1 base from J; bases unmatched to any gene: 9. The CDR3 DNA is TGTGCCAGCAGCTTGGTTAGCGGGCGAGGGGCCAAAAACATTCAGTACTTC. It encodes CASSLVSGRGAKNIQYF.

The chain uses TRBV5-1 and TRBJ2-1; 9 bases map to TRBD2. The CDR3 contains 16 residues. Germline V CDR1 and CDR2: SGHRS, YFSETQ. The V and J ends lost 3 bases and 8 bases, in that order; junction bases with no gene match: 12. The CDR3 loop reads CASSSLASGIEDEQFF. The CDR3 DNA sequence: TGCGCCAGCAGCTCCCTGGCTAGCGGGATAGAGGATGAGCAGTTCTTC. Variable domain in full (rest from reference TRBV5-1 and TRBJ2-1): KAGVTQTPRYLIKTRGQQVTLSCSPISGHRSVSWYQQTPGQGLQFLFEYFSETQRNKGNFPGRFSGRQFSNSRSEMNVSTLELGDSALYLCASSSLASGIEDEQFFGPGTRLTVL.

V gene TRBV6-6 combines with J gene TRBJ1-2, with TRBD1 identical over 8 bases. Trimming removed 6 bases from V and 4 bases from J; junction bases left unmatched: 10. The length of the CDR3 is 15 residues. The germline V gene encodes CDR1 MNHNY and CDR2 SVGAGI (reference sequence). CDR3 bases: TGTGCCAGCAGGCAGGGGGCCGGCCTGGGCTATGGCTACACCTTC. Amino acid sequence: CASRQGAGLGYGYTF.

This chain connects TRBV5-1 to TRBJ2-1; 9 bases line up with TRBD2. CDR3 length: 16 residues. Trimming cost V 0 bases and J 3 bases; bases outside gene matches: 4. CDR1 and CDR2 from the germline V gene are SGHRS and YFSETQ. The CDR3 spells CASSLGSGSLYNEQFF. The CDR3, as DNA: TGCGCCAGCAGCTTGGGTAGCGGGAGTCTCTACAATGAGCAGTTCTTC.

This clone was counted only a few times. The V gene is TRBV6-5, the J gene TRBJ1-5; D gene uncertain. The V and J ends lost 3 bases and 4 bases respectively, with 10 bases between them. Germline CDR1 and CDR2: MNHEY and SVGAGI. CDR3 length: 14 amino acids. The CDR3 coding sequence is TGTGCCAGCAGTTATTCTGAGGGAAATCAGCCCCAGCATTTT. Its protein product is CASSYSEGNQPQHF.

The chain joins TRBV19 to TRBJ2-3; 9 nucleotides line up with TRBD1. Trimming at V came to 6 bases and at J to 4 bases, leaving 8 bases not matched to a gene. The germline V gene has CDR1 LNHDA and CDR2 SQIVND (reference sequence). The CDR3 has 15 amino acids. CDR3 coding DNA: TGTGCCAGTAGCTCCGGGACAGGGAATCCAGATACGCAGTATTTT. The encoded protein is CASSSGTGNPDTQYF.

The CDR3 sequence: CASSIITEAFF. The CDR3 DNA sequence: TGTGCCAGCAGTATTATCACTGAAGCTTTCTTT. This chain uses TRBV28 with TRBJ1-1; D gene unclear. V lost 5 bases, J lost 4 bases, and 5 bases lay in between. This CDR3 has 11 residues. Germline V gene data show CDR1 as MDHEN and CDR2 as SYDVKM.

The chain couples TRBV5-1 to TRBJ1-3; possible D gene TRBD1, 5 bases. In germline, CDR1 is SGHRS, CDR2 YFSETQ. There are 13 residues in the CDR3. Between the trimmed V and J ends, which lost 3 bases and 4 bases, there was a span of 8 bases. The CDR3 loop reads CASSSGLGNTIYF. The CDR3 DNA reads TGCGCCAGCAGCTCAGGGTTGGGAAACACCATATATTTT.

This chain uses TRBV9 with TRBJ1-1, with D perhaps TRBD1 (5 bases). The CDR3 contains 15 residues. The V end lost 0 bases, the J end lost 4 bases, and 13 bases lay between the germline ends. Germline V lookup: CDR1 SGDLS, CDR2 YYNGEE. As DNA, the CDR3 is TGTGCCAGCAGCGTAGCCCAGGGTTCTGGCACTGAAGCTTTCTTT. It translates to CASSVAQGSGTEAFF. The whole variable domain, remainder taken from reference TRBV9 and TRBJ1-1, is DSGVTQTPKHLITATGQRVTLRCSPRSGDLSVYWYQQSLDQGLQFLIQYYNGEERAKGNILERFSAQQFPDLHSELNLSSLELGDSALYFCASSVAQGSGTEAFFGQGTRLTVV.

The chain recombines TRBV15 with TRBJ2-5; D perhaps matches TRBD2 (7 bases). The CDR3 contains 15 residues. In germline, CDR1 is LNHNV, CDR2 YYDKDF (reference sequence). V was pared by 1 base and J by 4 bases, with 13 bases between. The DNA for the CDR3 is TGTGCCACCAGCAGAGGGGAGGGGGGGAGAGAGACCCAGTACTTC. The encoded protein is CATSRGEGGRETQYF.

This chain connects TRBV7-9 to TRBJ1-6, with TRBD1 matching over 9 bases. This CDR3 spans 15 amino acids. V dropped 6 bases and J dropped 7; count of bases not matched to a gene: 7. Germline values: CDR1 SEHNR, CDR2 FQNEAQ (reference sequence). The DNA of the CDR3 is TGTGCCAGCAGACCGCCGGGACAGGGAAATTCACCCCTCCACTTT. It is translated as CASRPPGQGNSPLHF.

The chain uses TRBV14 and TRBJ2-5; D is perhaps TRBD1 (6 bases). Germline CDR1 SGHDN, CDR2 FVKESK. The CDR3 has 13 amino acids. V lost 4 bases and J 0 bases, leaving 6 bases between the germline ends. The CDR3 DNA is TGTGCCAGCAGCCGGGACAACCAAGAGACCCAGTACTTC. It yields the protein CASSRDNQETQYF.

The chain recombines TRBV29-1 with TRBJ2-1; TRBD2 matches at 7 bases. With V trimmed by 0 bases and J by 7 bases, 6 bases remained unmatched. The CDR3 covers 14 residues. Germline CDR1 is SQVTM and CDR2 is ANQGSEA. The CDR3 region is CSVEDLWEGNEQFF. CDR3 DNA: TGCAGCGTTGAAGATCTGTGGGAGGGTAATGAGCAGTTCTTC.

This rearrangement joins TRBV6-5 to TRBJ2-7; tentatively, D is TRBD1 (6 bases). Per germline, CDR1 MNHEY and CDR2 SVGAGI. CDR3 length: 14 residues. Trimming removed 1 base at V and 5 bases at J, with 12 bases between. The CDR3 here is CASSYLQGGDEQYF. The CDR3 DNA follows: TGTGCCAGCAGTTACTTACAGGGCGGCGACGAGCAGTACTTC.

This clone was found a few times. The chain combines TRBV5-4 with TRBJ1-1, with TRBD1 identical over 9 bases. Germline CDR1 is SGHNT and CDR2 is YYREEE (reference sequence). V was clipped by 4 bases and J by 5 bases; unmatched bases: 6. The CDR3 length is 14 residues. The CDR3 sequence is CASSPRTGETEAFF. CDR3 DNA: TGTGCCAGCAGCCCAAGGACAGGGGAAACTGAAGCTTTCTTT.

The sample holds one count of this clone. The CDR3 spells CASSLDQGGLRHF. CDR3 sequence (DNA): TGTGCCAGCAGCTTAGATCAGGGCGGCCTTAGGCATTTT. The genes are TRBV11-2 and TRBJ1-5, with D possibly matching TRBD1 (5 bases). Looked up from germline, CDR1 is SGHAT and CDR2 is FQNNGV. This CDR3 is built from 13 residues. The V and J ends lost 0 bases and 15 bases respectively, with 15 bases between them.